These 17 T cell receptor beta chains originate from one sample sequenced in a study of cytomegalovirus exposure and HLA in healthy donors. 60 Vbeta and 13 Jbeta primers were used in PCR. The protocol was immunoSEQ multiplex PCR, while the TCRdb copy is restricted to in-frame clones and leaves out a portion. The table lists around 71,000 clones, 55% to 75% of them singletons. The specimen was PBMCs. These receptors were collected from a man aged 25-40 years in good health and CMV-seropositive.

The table lists this clone with a few counts. The rearrangement uses TRBV28 and TRBJ1-2, with unresolved D. The germline V gene has CDR1 MDHEN and CDR2 SYDVKM. The CDR3 is 14 residues long. V dropped 6 bases and J dropped 5 bases, with 16 bases sitting between them. The CDR3 reads CASSSPTLPYGYTF. DNA of the CDR3: TGTGCCAGCAGCTCCCCGACTTTGCCTTATGGCTACACCTTC.

This clone was seen once. This sequence joins TRBV6-4 and TRBJ2-1, with TRBD1 as a possible D gene (6 bases). Germline loops: CDR1 MRHNA, CDR2 SNTAGT. Trimming pared 2 bases from V and 5 bases from J, leaving 7 bases between. The CDR3 totals 13 residues. The CDR3 DNA reads TGTGCCAGCAGTGACCGGGACAACAATGAGCAGTTCTTC. This sequence encodes CASSDRDNNEQFF.

This clone is a singleton in its sample. The rearrangement uses TRBV5-1 and TRBJ2-5, with a weak D call TRBD2 (6 bases). This CDR3 comprises 16 residues. Trimming cost V 3 bases and J 4 bases, with 19 bases left between them. CDR1 and CDR2 (germline): SGHRS, YFSETQ. DNA of the CDR3: TGCGCCAGCAGCTCCGGGGCGGGGAGTTCGGGAGAGACCCAGTACTTC. Translation gives CASSSGAGSSGETQYF.

This rearrangement joins TRBV28 to TRBJ2-7, with D possibly matching TRBD1 (5 bases). V lost 3 bases, J lost 3 bases, and 18 bases lay in between. The CDR3 runs 16 residues. Germline lookup yields CDR1 MDHEN and CDR2 SYDVKM. In DNA form, the CDR3 reads TGTGCCAGCAGTTTCGCCAAAGAGGACATATACTACGAGCAGTACTTC. This sequence encodes CASSFAKEDIYYEQYF.

This clone was observed a few times. A read error may explain this, as a much larger clone is one base away. CDR3 in DNA: TGTGCCAGCAGCCCTAGGATCCTTAGCGCTGGAAACACCATATATTTT. Amino acids: CASSPRILSAGNTIYF. The genes are TRBV9 and TRBJ1-3; D uncertain. The CDR3 is made up of 16 amino acids. Germline V CDR1 and CDR2: SGDLS, YYNGEE. V was cut by 4 bases and J by 2 bases, with 16 bases left in between.

In DNA, the CDR3 is TGTGCCAGCAGCGTGGCCAGTCAGCCCCAGCATTTT. It encodes CASSVASQPQHF. The V gene is TRBV7-9, the J gene TRBJ1-5; unclear D gene. Between the trimmed V and J ends, which lost 5 bases and 6 bases, there was a span of 8 bases. This CDR3 contains 12 residues. Germline CDR1 reads SEHNR; CDR2 reads FQNEAQ (reference sequence).

CDR3 in DNA: TGTGCCAGCAGCTTATTGTCTGGGGCGGGACGGACGCAGTATTTT. Translating it yields CASSLLSGAGRTQYF. This sequence joins TRBV11-3 and TRBJ2-3; TRBD2 is a possible D gene (6 bases). Trimming stripped 2 bases from V and 9 bases from J, with 18 bases between. This CDR3 comprises 15 residues. CDR1 and CDR2 (germline): SGHNT, YENEEA.

This clone was counted a few times. V usage is TRBV7-9 and J usage is TRBJ2-3; 8 positions agree with TRBD2. The trim removed 6 bases at V and 3 bases at J, leaving 11 bases unmatched. The CDR3 is 16 amino acids. Germline loops: CDR1 SEHNR, CDR2 FQNEAQ (reference sequence). CDR3 sequence: CASRTTGTRATDTQYF. CDR3 bases: TGTGCCAGCAGAACAACCGGGACTAGGGCGACAGATACGCAGTATTTT.

Concerning this clone itself: Within the sample, other DNA sequences also encode this same CDR3. The chain has TRBV5-6 and TRBJ1-1; possibly TRBD1 for D (6 bases). CDR3 length equals 15 residues. Trimming stripped 4 bases from V and 1 base from J, with 14 bases between. Germline-derived CDR1 and CDR2 are SGHDT and YYEEEE. The CDR3 sequence is CASSQGTLPNTEAFF. The DNA for the CDR3 is TGTGCCAGCAGCCAGGGGACACTCCCGAACACTGAAGCTTTCTTT.

The chain combines TRBV28 with TRBJ2-5, with D perhaps TRBD2 (5 bases). V lost 7 bases and J 1 base, leaving 10 bases between the germline ends. The germline V gene encodes CDR1 MDHEN and CDR2 SYDVKM. This CDR3 contains 13 residues. CDR3 nucleotides: TGTGCCAGCACCGAGGGCAGCCAAGAGACCCAGTACTTC. It is translated as CASTEGSQETQYF.

The chain is built from TRBV5-6 and TRBJ1-2; a weak D match, TRBD1 (5 bases). V gave up 4 bases and J gave up 1 base, with 14 bases separating them. This CDR3 is built from 15 residues. Germline V gene lookup returns CDR1 SGHDT and CDR2 YYEEEE. The CDR3: CASSSLDSNNYGYTF. CDR3 bases: TGTGCCAGCAGCAGCCTCGACAGCAATAACTATGGCTACACCTTC.

The rearrangement joins TRBV11-3 to TRBJ2-7, with 10 nucleotides matching TRBD2. The CDR3 has 16 amino acids. V gave up 3 bases and J gave up 1 base; unmatched junction bases: 6. The germline CDR1 and CDR2 sequences are SGHNT and YENEEA. Here the CDR3 reads CASSFTSGRVSYEQYF. The CDR3 DNA is TGTGCCAGCAGCTTTACGAGCGGGAGGGTGTCCTACGAGCAGTACTTC.

Here the CDR3 reads CASSFPRVRGANVLTF. DNA for the CDR3: TGTGCCAGCAGCTTCCCCCGAGTGCGAGGGGCCAACGTCCTGACTTTC. This chain uses TRBV7-9 with TRBJ2-6; D gene unclear. The V and J ends lost 3 bases and 4 bases respectively, with 13 bases between them. Germline V gene data show CDR1 as SEHNR and CDR2 as FQNEAQ (reference sequence). The CDR3 runs to 16 residues.

This clone is a singleton in its sample. This chain uses TRBV11-1 with TRBJ2-5; 12 bases match TRBD2. The CDR3 runs to 14 residues. Looked up from germline, CDR1 is SGHAT and CDR2 is FQDESV (reference sequence). V shed 6 bases, J shed 5 bases, and the junction held 4 bases outside the gene matches. In DNA, the CDR3 is TGTGCCAGCAGTTTTACTAGCGGGGGGGAGACCCAGTACTTC. Translation: CASSFTSGGETQYF. The variable domain in full, completed from reference TRBV11-1 and TRBJ2-5, reads EAEVAQSPRYKITEKSQAVAFWCDPISGHATLYWYRQILGQGPELLVQFQDESVVDDSQLPKDRFSAERLKGVDSTLKIQPAELGDSAMYLCASSFTSGGETQYFGPGTRLLVL.

This clone was picked up a small number of times. The chain recombines TRBV27 with TRBJ2-2; the match to TRBD2 covers 10 bases. The CDR3 is 18 amino acids. Germline CDR1 and CDR2: MNHEY and SMNVEV (reference sequence). The trim removed 0 bases at V and 4 bases at J, leaving 8 bases unmatched. This chain's CDR3 is CASSLSIGLAAFTGELFF. The DNA of the CDR3 is TGTGCCAGCAGTTTATCTATCGGACTAGCGGCTTTCACCGGGGAGCTGTTTTTT.

DNA for the CDR3: TGTGCCAGCAGCTTAGTACAATTTTATGGCTACACCTTC. Its translation: CASSLVQFYGYTF. The chain employs TRBV7-2 and TRBJ1-2; the D is unclear. The germline CDR1 and CDR2 sequences are SGHTA and FQGNSA. Deletions cut 1 base from V and 5 bases from J, with 8 bases between. This CDR3 spans 13 amino acids.

This chain's CDR3 is CASSSQQGRQYF. The DNA for the CDR3 is TGTGCCAGCAGCTCACAACAGGGACGGCAGTACTTC. The gene calls are TRBV5-6 and TRBJ2-7, with D perhaps TRBD1 (6 bases). From germline, CDR1 is SGHDT and CDR2 YYEEEE. Trimming removed 3 bases from V and 9 bases from J, with 13 bases in between. This CDR3 contains 12 residues.